The 23 T cell receptor beta chains below all came from one sample that was sequenced in a study of blood T cell repertoires in COVID-19. Method: immunoSEQ multiplex PCR; TCRdb's copy keeps in-frame clones and lacks some. The table has about 190,000 clones, roughly 91% seen once. The sequencing input was peripheral blood. These receptors were collected from a human donor in a cohort sampled during active COVID-19.

The rearrangement joins TRBV6-5 to TRBJ2-7; tentative D call: TRBD2 (6 bases). V was clipped by 8 bases and J by 10 bases, with 18 bases between them. CDR1 MNHEY and CDR2 SVGAGI come from the germline V gene. CDR3 length equals 12 residues. CDR3: CASLSGSLGQYF. CDR3 nucleotides: TGTGCCAGCTTAAGCGGGTCCCTGGGACAGTACTTC.

The chain combines TRBV6-5 with TRBJ2-2, with a weak D call TRBD2 (5 bases). V dropped 6 bases and J dropped 8 bases, with 10 bases sitting between them. The CDR3 contains 12 residues. Germline CDR1 is MNHEY and CDR2 is SVGAGI. The CDR3: CASRRDVGELFF. The DNA for the CDR3 is TGTGCCAGCAGGAGGGATGTTGGGGAGCTGTTTTTT.

The chain couples TRBV20-1 to TRBJ1-2; D gene uncertain. The V end lost 5 bases, the J end lost 2 bases, and 18 bases lay between the germline ends. Per germline, CDR1 DFQATT and CDR2 SNEGSKA (reference sequence). The CDR3 consists of 15 residues. The CDR3 is CSAGGRSIKNYGYTF. CDR3 sequence (DNA): TGCAGTGCTGGTGGGAGAAGTATTAAGAACTATGGCTACACCTTC.

The V gene is TRBV30, the J gene TRBJ2-5; TRBD2 aligns across 14 bases. In germline, CDR1 is GTSNPN, CDR2 SVGIG (reference sequence). Losses at the gene ends were 2 bases for V and 4 bases for J; bases not matched to a gene: 3. The CDR3 is 15 amino acids. CDR3 sequence: CAWSLGTSGRETQYF. DNA of the CDR3: TGTGCCTGGAGTTTAGGGACTAGCGGGAGAGAGACCCAGTACTTC.

The chain uses TRBV4-3 and TRBJ2-3; TRBD2 might be the D (5 bases). The ends were cut back, 0 bases at V and 5 bases at J, with 6 bases in the middle. Germline V lookup: CDR1 LGHNA, CDR2 YSLEER. The CDR3 covers 13 residues. The CDR3 sequence is CASSQDEGDTQYF. DNA for the CDR3: TGCGCCAGCAGCCAAGATGAGGGAGATACGCAGTATTTT.

CDR3 protein: CASGLAGGNTEAFF. The CDR3, as DNA: TGTGCTAGTGGTTTGGCCGGTGGGAACACTGAAGCTTTCTTT. The chain carries TRBV12-5 and TRBJ1-1; no definite D call. Germline V gives CDR1 LGHNT, CDR2 FRNRAP. V lost 1 base to trimming and J lost 1 base, with 7 bases between them. This CDR3 is 14 amino acids long.

The chain recombines TRBV11-2 with TRBJ1-1; TRBD1 matches at 9 bases. Germline V lookup: CDR1 SGHAT, CDR2 FQNNGV. This CDR3 comprises 15 residues. The V segment lost 0 bases and the J segment 10 bases; nucleotides outside the gene matches: 9. CDR3 DNA sequence: TGTGCCAGCAGCTTAGAAGGGTCCGGGACAGGGCGAGCTTTCTTT. Its protein product is CASSLEGSGTGRAFF.

The V and J genes are TRBV5-6 and TRBJ2-3; D perhaps matches TRBD2 (7 bases). Per germline, CDR1 SGHDT and CDR2 YYEEEE. The V gene lost 4 bases and the J gene lost 3 bases, with 9 bases spanning the gap. This CDR3 has 13 residues. CDR3: CASSGGATDTQYF. The CDR3 nucleotides are TGTGCCAGCAGCGGGGGGGCGACAGATACGCAGTATTTT. Supplemented by reference TRBV5-6 and TRBJ2-3, the full variable domain reads DAGVTQSPTHLIKTRGQQVTLRCSPKSGHDTVSWYQQALGQGPQFIFQYYEEEERQRGNFPDRFSGHQFPNYSSELNVNALLLGDSALYLCASSGGATDTQYFGPGTRLTVL.

The genes are TRBV6-5 and TRBJ2-1; D perhaps matches TRBD1 (6 bases). Germline V gives CDR1 MNHEY, CDR2 SVGAGI. Trimming took 7 bases from V and 0 from J, leaving 13 bases between them. This CDR3 region has 15 residues. The CDR3 region has the DNA TGTGCCAGCAAGGGGGACCCTAGCTCCTACAATGAGCAGTTCTTC. Amino acid sequence: CASKGDPSSYNEQFF.

There are a few counts of this clone. The genes are TRBV18 and TRBJ1-4; 7 positions match TRBD1. V was clipped by 6 bases and J by 8 bases; unmatched bases: 12. CDR3 length: 15 residues. Germline CDR1 and CDR2: KGHSH and LQKENI. This chain's CDR3 is CASSPRQGDVEKLFF. Written as DNA, the CDR3 is TGTGCCAGCTCTCCTCGACAGGGCGATGTGGAAAAACTGTTTTTT. The complete variable domain, with remaining parts taken from reference TRBV18 and TRBJ1-4, reads NAGVMQNPRHLVRRRGQEARLRCSPMKGHSHVYWYRQLPEEGLKFMVYLQKENIIDESGMPKERFSAEFPKEGPSILRIQQVVRGDSAAYFCASSPRQGDVEKLFFGSGTQLSVL.

Only one count was recorded for this clone. The chain joins TRBV2 to TRBJ1-5, with unresolved D. The CDR3 runs 14 residues. Germline loops: CDR1 SNHLY, CDR2 FYNNEI. Trimming removed 0 bases from V and 6 bases from J, with 9 bases in between. The CDR3 loop reads CASSEARDFQPQHF. The DNA of the CDR3 is TGTGCCAGCAGTGAAGCGCGGGATTTTCAGCCCCAGCATTTT.

The J gene is TRBJ1-2, the V gene TRBV7-9; the D gene is possibly TRBD1 (5 bases). Germline V gene lookup returns CDR1 SEHNR and CDR2 FQNEAQ (reference sequence). Trimming took 5 bases from V and 6 from J, leaving 19 bases between them. The CDR3 sequence is 15 residues long. The chain's CDR3 is CASSVTRAGKDGYTF. The CDR3 DNA follows: TGTGCCAGCAGCGTTACCCGGGCAGGGAAGGATGGCTACACCTTC.

The chain recombines TRBV5-5 with TRBJ2-3; TRBD1 matches at 10 bases. CDR1 and CDR2 from the germline V gene are SGHKS and YYEKEE (reference sequence). V shed 0 bases and J 1 base; nucleotides not matched to a gene: 2. CDR3 length: 16 amino acids. DNA of the CDR3: TGTGCCAGCAGCTTGGCCGGGACAGGGGGCACAGATACGCAGTATTTT. As protein: CASSLAGTGGTDTQYF.

This clone was detected only a few times. V is TRBV27 and J is TRBJ1-5; tentative D call: TRBD1 (5 bases). Germline V gene data show CDR1 as MNHEY and CDR2 as SMNVEV (reference sequence). CDR3 length: 17 amino acids. Trimming left V 5 bases short and J 2 bases short, with 19 bases between. The CDR3 sequence: CASSPGLSLGGNQPQHF. CDR3 nucleotide sequence: TGTGCCAGCAGTCCGGGACTGTCTTTAGGGGGCAATCAGCCCCAGCATTTT.

This clone appeared a single time. The chain joins TRBV5-4 to TRBJ2-1; 8 nucleotides align to TRBD2. Germline V gene sequence: CDR1 SGHNT, CDR2 YYREEE (reference sequence). CDR3 length equals 16 residues. J lost 0 bases, V lost 4 bases, and 6 bases had no gene match. The CDR3 DNA is TGTGCCAGCAGCCCGGGAGGGCTAAGCTCCTACAATGAGCAGTTCTTC. Amino acids: CASSPGGLSSYNEQFF.

This chain connects TRBV4-3 to TRBJ2-7; 8 positions match TRBD1. In germline, CDR1 is LGHNA, CDR2 YSLEER. This CDR3 has 15 residues. Trimming cost V 0 bases and J 3 bases; bases outside gene matches: 4. CDR3: CASSQEDRGIYEQYF. In DNA, the CDR3 is TGCGCCAGCAGCCAAGAAGACAGGGGAATCTACGAGCAGTACTTC.

This sequence joins TRBV6-5 and TRBJ2-1, with TRBD2 matching over 12 bases. Germline CDR1 and CDR2: MNHEY and SVGAGI. V gave up 6 bases and J gave up 7 bases; unmatched junction bases: 7. This CDR3 contains 15 residues. The DNA of the CDR3 is TGTGCCAGCAGACCTAGCGGGAGGGCCGGGAATGAGCAGTTCTTC. Amino acids: CASRPSGRAGNEQFF.

The V and J genes are TRBV9 and TRBJ2-2; 8 nucleotides align to TRBD1. Germline trimming cut 4 bases from V and 7 bases from J; bases unmatched to any gene: 9. The CDR3 sequence is 15 residues long. CDR1 SGDLS and CDR2 YYNGEE come from the germline V gene. CDR3 amino acids: CASSPGQGISGELFF. The CDR3 nucleotides read TGTGCCAGCAGCCCAGGACAGGGTATTAGCGGGGAGCTGTTTTTT.

The chain links TRBV9 to TRBJ1-1, with TRBD1 as a possible D gene (6 bases). This CDR3 comprises 16 residues. Germline V gene lookup returns CDR1 SGDLS and CDR2 YYNGEE. V lost 6 bases, J lost 0 bases, and 18 bases lay in between. CDR3 in DNA: TGTGCCAGCACTCAACAGGGACCAAGGATGAACACTGAAGCTTTCTTT. This gives the protein CASTQQGPRMNTEAFF.

CDR3 sequence: CASSYFIDTGELFF. The CDR3 coding sequence is TGTGCCAGCAGTTACTTCATAGACACCGGGGAGCTGTTTTTT. J is TRBJ2-2 and V is TRBV6-5; D is uncertain. The length of the CDR3 is 14 residues. Between the trimmed V and J ends, which lost 1 base and 3 bases, there was a span of 6 bases. CDR1 and CDR2 (germline): MNHEY, SVGAGI.

The V and J genes are TRBV19 and TRBJ1-5, with a weak D call TRBD1 (5 bases). V was shortened by 6 bases and J by 6 bases, with 9 bases between the two germline ends. CDR1 LNHDA and CDR2 SQIVND come from the germline V gene (reference sequence). This CDR3 is 12 amino acids long. This CDR3 is CASRQGGQPQHF. The CDR3 DNA reads as TGTGCCAGTAGGCAGGGCGGTCAGCCCCAGCATTTT. The full variable domain, rest sourced from reference TRBV19 and TRBJ1-5, is DGGITQSPKYLFRKEGQNVTLSCEQNLNHDAMYWYRQDPGQGLRLIYYSQIVNDFQKGDIAEGYSVSREKKESFPLTVTSAQKNPTAFYLCASRQGGQPQHFGDGTRLSIL.

This rearrangement joins TRBV18 to TRBJ2-1, with TRBD1 identical over 12 bases. CDR3 size: 14 residues. The trim removed 2 bases at V and 9 bases at J, leaving 2 bases unmatched. In germline, CDR1 is KGHSH, CDR2 LQKENI. CDR3 bases: TGTGCCAGCTCACCAGGGACAGGGGGCGGTGAGCAGTTCTTC. Amino acid sequence: CASSPGTGGGEQFF.

This chain uses TRBV5-1 with TRBJ2-1, with D uncertain. Germline CDR1 is SGHRS and CDR2 is YFSETQ. The V end lost 1 base, the J end lost 0 bases, and 8 bases lay between the germline ends. The CDR3 is made up of 15 amino acids. For the CDR3, the DNA is TGCGCCAGCAGCTTGATCCCCAGCTCCTACAATGAGCAGTTCTTC. Its translation: CASSLIPSSYNEQFF.